Presented here are 9 T cell receptor beta chains from one specimen sequenced in a study of blood T cell repertoires in COVID-19. The repertoire was sequenced with immunoSEQ multiplex PCR; TCRdb's copy has only in-frame clones and lacks some. Of roughly 260,000 clones in the sample, 82% were seen once. The specimen was peripheral blood. These receptors were collected from a woman aged 70-85 years with acute or convalescent COVID-19.

This chain joins TRBV19 and TRBJ1-2, with D unclear. Germline CDR1 and CDR2: LNHDA and SQIVND (reference sequence). Trimming shortened V by 2 bases and J by 4 bases, and 17 bases separated the two germline ends. This CDR3 contains 16 residues. CDR3 protein: CASSIQPGGRTYGYTF. In nucleotides, the CDR3 is TGTGCCAGTAGTATACAACCCGGAGGGCGAACCTATGGCTACACCTTC.

This clone appeared a single time. The chain is built from TRBV28 and TRBJ1-2; no reliable D call. This CDR3 region has 13 residues. CDR1 and CDR2 (germline): MDHEN, SYDVKM. V was clipped by 3 bases and J by 5 bases, with 10 bases between them. The CDR3 sequence: CASSFVQMYGYTF. The CDR3 DNA reads as TGTGCCAGCAGTTTTGTACAGATGTATGGCTACACCTTC.

The gene calls are TRBV7-9 and TRBJ1-1; 9 bases are shared with TRBD1. With 1 base clipped from V and 8 bases from J, the junction kept 14 bases outside the gene matches. This CDR3 has 17 amino acids. Germline CDR1 SEHNR, CDR2 FQNEAQ (reference sequence). CDR3 bases: TGTGCCAGCAGCTTAGGAGGGACAGGGTCCAAGGGCGTCGAAGCTTTCTTT. Translated: CASSLGGTGSKGVEAFF.

The chain employs TRBV7-2 and TRBJ2-7; 12 nucleotides match TRBD2. The CDR3 contains 15 residues. CDR1 is SGHTA, CDR2 FQGNSA, per germline. The J segment lost 2 bases and the V segment lost 3 bases, leaving 2 bases of the junction unmatched. CDR3 amino acids: CASSFRTSGAYEQYF. CDR3 nucleotide sequence: TGTGCCAGCAGCTTTCGGACTAGCGGGGCCTACGAGCAGTACTTC. Looking up the rest from reference TRBV7-2 and TRBJ2-7 gives the full variable domain: GAGVSQSPSNKVTEKGKDVELRCDPISGHTALYWYRQSLGQGLEFLIYFQGNSAPDKSGLPSDRFSAERTGGSVSTLTIQRTQQEDSAVYLCASSFRTSGAYEQYFGPGTRLTVT.

On this clone itself: At the DNA level, this CDR3 is encoded by other sequences in the same sample as well. This chain connects TRBV3-1 (or the pseudogene TRBV3-2) to TRBJ2-5; 12 bases agree with TRBD2. Trimming removed 1 base from V and 1 base from J; junction bases left unmatched: 1. The CDR3 runs to 16 residues. The germline V gene has CDR1 LGHDT and CDR2 YNNKEL (reference sequence). CDR3 nucleotide sequence: TGTGCCAGCAGCCAAGGGACTAGCGGGATCCAAGAGACCCAGTACTTC. Translated, it gives CASSQGTSGIQETQYF.

CDR3 sequence: CASSLDGQVNTEAFF. The CDR3 coding sequence is TGCGCCAGCAGCTTGGATGGACAGGTGAACACTGAAGCTTTCTTT. V and J are TRBV5-1 and TRBJ1-1; 7 bases agree with TRBD1. CDR1 SGHRS and CDR2 YFSETQ come from the germline V gene. The length of the CDR3 is 15 residues. V lost 0 bases and J lost 0; bases outside the gene matches: 2.

This clone was detected only a few times. The CDR3 sequence is CASSPGLVYEQYF. CDR3 nucleotides: TGTGCCAGCAGCCCGGGACTAGTCTACGAGCAGTACTTC. This sequence joins TRBV12-3 or TRBV12-4 and TRBJ2-7; 8 bases agree with TRBD2. V lost 6 bases, J lost 3 bases, and 4 bases stayed unmatched. This CDR3 has 13 amino acids.

The CDR3 here is CASSPGLAGTASTDTQYF. For the CDR3, the DNA is TGTGCCAGCAGCCCAGGACTAGCGGGGACCGCTAGCACAGATACGCAGTATTTT. The chain uses TRBV5-8 and TRBJ2-3; 12 positions match TRBD2. Germline V gene lookup returns CDR1 SGHTS and CDR2 YDEGEE. The ends lost 4 bases at V and 0 bases at J; junction bases unmatched: 9. This CDR3 is 18 amino acids long.

The V call is TRBV12-3 or TRBV12-4, the J call TRBJ1-2; D unresolved. V lost 7 bases to trimming and J lost 7 bases, with 10 bases between them. CDR3 size: 11 residues. The CDR3, as DNA: TGTGCCAGCACCACCCGAGGTGGCTACACCTTC. Its translation is CASTTRGGYTF.